This entry lists 3 T cell receptor beta chains sequenced from one sample in a study of blood T cell repertoires in COVID-19. Assay: immunoSEQ multiplex PCR; the TCRdb copy retains only in-frame clones and omits some. Of about 310,000 clones in the sample, nearly 90% were seen once. The specimen sequenced was peripheral blood. These receptors were obtained from a woman between 40 and 55 years old with COVID-19, enrolled during active disease.

This clone was seen once. The chain is built from TRBV6-5 and TRBJ2-1; TRBD2 might be the D (6 bases). CDR1 is MNHEY, CDR2 SVGAGI, per germline. V gave up 2 bases and J gave up 10 bases, with 9 bases separating them. This CDR3 spans 12 amino acids. This CDR3 is CASSYGGREQFF. The CDR3 DNA follows: TGTGCCAGCAGTTACGGGGGGAGGGAGCAGTTCTTC.

The chain combines TRBV6-5 with TRBJ2-7; 11 bases match TRBD2. The germline V gene encodes CDR1 MNHEY and CDR2 SVGAGI. This CDR3 comprises 14 residues. V gave up 4 bases and J gave up 3 bases; unmatched junction bases: 2. The CDR3 loop is CASSFGTSGYEQYF. The CDR3 region has the DNA TGTGCCAGCAGTTTCGGGACTAGCGGCTACGAGCAGTACTTC.

This clone has just a few counts. The chain is built from TRBV5-4 and TRBJ2-7; D is ambiguous. Per germline, CDR1 SGHNT and CDR2 YYREEE (reference sequence). V shed 1 base and J shed 7 bases, with 12 bases lying between them. The CDR3 consists of 13 residues. CDR3 sequence: CASSLSVVDEQYF. CDR3 sequence (DNA): TGTGCCAGCAGCTTGTCAGTTGTTGATGAGCAGTACTTC.